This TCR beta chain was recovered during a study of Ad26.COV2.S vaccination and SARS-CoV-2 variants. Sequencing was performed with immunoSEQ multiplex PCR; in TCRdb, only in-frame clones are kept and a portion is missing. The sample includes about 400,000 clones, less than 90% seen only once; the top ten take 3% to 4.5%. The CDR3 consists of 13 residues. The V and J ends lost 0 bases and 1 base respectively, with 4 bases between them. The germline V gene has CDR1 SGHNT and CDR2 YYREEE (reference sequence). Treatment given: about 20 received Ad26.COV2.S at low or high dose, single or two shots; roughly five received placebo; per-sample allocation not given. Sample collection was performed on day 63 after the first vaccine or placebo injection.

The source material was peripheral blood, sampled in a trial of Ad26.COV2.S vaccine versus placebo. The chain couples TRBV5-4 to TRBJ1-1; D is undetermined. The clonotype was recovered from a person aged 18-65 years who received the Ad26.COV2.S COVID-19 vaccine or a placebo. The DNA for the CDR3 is TGTGCCAGCAGCTTGGAACGGAACACTGAAGCTTTCTTT. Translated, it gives CASSLERNTEAFF.